The 30 T cell receptor beta chains below come from one sample, sequenced in a study of cytomegalovirus exposure and HLA in healthy donors. Only in-frame clones appear in the TCRdb table, and some are missing; sequencing was by immunoSEQ multiplex PCR. In the table there are roughly 250,000 clones, around 88% of which are singletons. Sequencing was performed on PBMCs. The receptor set was obtained from a woman aged 25 to 39 in good health and CMV-seropositive.

In the case of this clone: This same CDR3 is encoded by further DNA sequences in the sample. This chain connects TRBV7-9 to TRBJ2-7; D not resolved. Germline V gene lookup returns CDR1 SEHNR and CDR2 FQNEAQ (reference sequence). This CDR3 has 12 residues. V lost 3 bases to trimming and J lost 1 base, with 4 bases between them. The CDR3 loop is CASSLRSYEQYF. CDR3 in DNA: TGTGCCAGCAGCTTGCGGTCCTACGAGCAGTACTTC.

The chain links TRBV27 to TRBJ1-2; D is unresolved. The CDR3 length is 16 residues. Germline V gene data show CDR1 as MNHEY and CDR2 as SMNVEV (reference sequence). V dropped 4 bases and J dropped 7 bases, with 22 bases sitting between them. The CDR3 is CASSYNRGGSLSGYTF. CDR3 nucleotide sequence: TGTGCCAGCAGTTATAACCGCGGCGGGTCTCTAAGTGGCTACACCTTC.

V is TRBV5-1 and J is TRBJ2-6; D might be TRBD1 (7 bases). There are 17 residues in the CDR3. CDR1 is SGHRS and CDR2 is YFSETQ in the germline V gene. The V end lost 4 bases, the J end lost 4 bases, and 18 bases lay between the germline ends. CDR3 in DNA: TGCGCCAGCAGCGGGATCGAGGGGGCGGGAGGGGCCAACGTCCTGACTTTC. This codes for CASSGIEGAGGANVLTF.

The V and J genes are TRBV11-2 and TRBJ2-2; 7 bases fit TRBD1. The CDR3 spans 16 residues. The V and J ends lost 5 bases and 6 bases, in that order; junction bases with no gene match: 12. From germline, CDR1 is SGHAT and CDR2 FQNNGV. The CDR3 DNA reads TGTGCCAGCAGCACCACAGGGGTCCGGCGGGCCGGGGAGCTGTTTTTT. Protein sequence: CASSTTGVRRAGELFF.

J is TRBJ2-7 and V is TRBV28; the D is unclear. This CDR3 contains 12 residues. Looked up from germline, CDR1 is MDHEN and CDR2 is SYDVKM. The germline V and J ends were trimmed by 10 bases and 6 bases, with 16 bases remaining between them. The chain's CDR3 is CAISSRELEQYF. Here the CDR3 DNA reads TGTGCCATCTCCTCTCGAGAGCTCGAGCAGTACTTC.

This chain joins TRBV14 and TRBJ1-2, with a tentative D call TRBD1 (6 bases). V was trimmed by 3 bases and J by 0 bases, leaving 20 bases between them. This CDR3 contains 18 residues. Germline loops: CDR1 SGHDN, CDR2 FVKESK. CDR3 residues: CASSQHAPGTRTNYGYTF. In DNA form, the CDR3 reads TGTGCCAGCAGCCAGCACGCACCCGGGACAAGGACTAACTATGGCTACACCTTC.

The J gene is TRBJ1-2, the V gene TRBV28, with 9 positions matching TRBD1. The CDR3 runs to 15 residues. Trimming removed 8 bases from V and 5 bases from J; junction bases left unmatched: 12. Germline V lookup: CDR1 MDHEN, CDR2 SYDVKM. The CDR3 here is CASRDRATVGYGYTF. The CDR3, as DNA: TGTGCCAGCCGGGACAGGGCCACGGTGGGGTATGGCTACACCTTC.

The CDR3 loop reads CASSPGHQGPWGTEAFF. The DNA for the CDR3 is TGTGCCAGCAGCCCAGGACACCAAGGACCATGGGGCACTGAAGCTTTCTTT. The V gene is TRBV7-9, the J gene TRBJ1-1; tentatively, D is TRBD1 (5 bases). V dropped 5 bases and J dropped 4 bases, with 23 bases sitting between them. The germline V gene has CDR1 SEHNR and CDR2 FQNEAQ (reference sequence). This CDR3 is 17 amino acids long.

The rearrangement links TRBV15 to TRBJ1-5; D unclear. V was cut by 0 bases and J by 4 bases, with 4 bases left in between. CDR1 is LNHNV and CDR2 is YYDKDF in the germline V gene (reference sequence). CDR3 length: 13 amino acids. Written as DNA, the CDR3 is TGTGCCACCAGCAGAGACAGAAATCAGCCCCAGCATTTT. It specifies CATSRDRNQPQHF. The full variable domain, completed using reference TRBV15 and TRBJ1-5, is DAMVIQNPRYQVTQFGKPVTLSCSQTLNHNVMYWYQQKSSQAPKLLFHYYDKDFNNEADTPDNFQSRRPNTSFCFLDIRSPGLGDTAMYLCATSRDRNQPQHFGDGTRLSIL.

This chain connects TRBV6-6 to TRBJ2-2, with TRBD1 as a possible D gene (6 bases). The V gene's germline CDR1 is MNHNY and CDR2 SVGAGI (reference sequence). CDR3 size: 16 residues. Trimming removed 0 bases from V and 1 base from J, with 9 bases in between. As DNA, the CDR3 is TGTGCCAGCAGTTACTCGATACAGGGGAACACCGGGGAGCTGTTTTTT. It encodes CASSYSIQGNTGELFF.

The J gene is TRBJ2-3, the V gene TRBV19, with 9 bases that match TRBD2. This CDR3 spans 15 amino acids. V dropped 3 bases and J dropped 6; count of bases not matched to a gene: 7. Per the germline V gene, CDR1 is LNHDA and CDR2 is SQIVND (reference sequence). The CDR3 spells CASSILIAGADTQYF. CDR3 in DNA: TGTGCCAGTAGTATTCTGATAGCGGGAGCTGATACGCAGTATTTT. Based on the CDR3 plus reference TRBV19 and TRBJ2-3, the full variable domain is DGGITQSPKYLFRKEGQNVTLSCEQNLNHDAMYWYRQDPGQGLRLIYYSQIVNDFQKGDIAEGYSVSREKKESFPLTVTSAQKNPTAFYLCASSILIAGADTQYFGPGTRLTVL.

This clone appeared once. The chain carries TRBV7-6 and TRBJ1-4; D perhaps matches TRBD1 (6 bases). Germline CDR1 and CDR2: SGHVS and FNYEAQ. Trimming pared 4 bases from V and 5 bases from J, leaving 11 bases between. There are 14 residues in the CDR3. CDR3 sequence: CASSSTGPNEKLFF. The CDR3 nucleotides are TGTGCCAGCAGCTCGACAGGACCGAATGAAAAACTGTTTTTT. Drawing the rest from reference TRBV7-6 and TRBJ1-4, the complete variable domain is GAGVSQSPRYKVTKRGQDVALRCDPISGHVSLYWYRQALGQGPEFLTYFNYEAQQDKSGLPNDRFSAERPEGSISTLTIQRTEQRDSAMYRCASSSTGPNEKLFFGSGTQLSVL.

The V gene is TRBV28, the J gene TRBJ2-7; possibly TRBD2 for D (6 bases). Germline V gene sequence: CDR1 MDHEN, CDR2 SYDVKM. V lost 4 bases, J lost 5 bases, and 12 bases lay in between. The CDR3 has 13 amino acids. CDR3: CASSSPSVDEQYF. The CDR3 bases are TGTGCCAGCAGTTCCCCTAGCGTCGACGAGCAGTACTTC.

The chain employs TRBV11-3 and TRBJ2-2, with D unclear. Trimming removed 4 bases at V and 3 bases at J, with 12 bases between. The CDR3 loop spans 15 amino acids. Looked up from germline, CDR1 is SGHNT and CDR2 is YENEEA. Here the CDR3 reads CASSSHRTDTGELFF. CDR3 DNA: TGTGCCAGCAGCTCCCATAGAACAGACACCGGGGAGCTGTTTTTT.

J is TRBJ2-7 and V is TRBV4-1; TRBD2 matches at 14 bases. Germline V gene lookup returns CDR1 MGHRA and CDR2 YSYEKL. This CDR3 spans 20 amino acids. V was clipped by 1 base and J by 4 bases; unmatched bases: 15. The CDR3 protein is CASSQAVYSTGTSGSYEQYF. The CDR3, as DNA: TGCGCCAGCAGCCAAGCCGTATACTCGACCGGGACTAGCGGGAGTTACGAGCAGTACTTC.

This clone was seen just once. The same CDR3 is also encoded by other DNA sequences in this sample. The chain joins TRBV5-1 to TRBJ2-7, with 12 bases aligning to TRBD2. The V gene end was trimmed by 0 bases and the J gene end by 4 bases; junction bases not matched to a gene: 2. The CDR3 covers 15 residues. Germline V gives CDR1 SGHRS, CDR2 YFSETQ. In nucleotides, the CDR3 is TGCGCCAGCAGCTTGGGACTAGCGGGAGTGTACGAGCAGTACTTC. Translation: CASSLGLAGVYEQYF. Full variable domain (outside the CDR3, taken from reference TRBV5-1 and TRBJ2-7): KAGVTQTPRYLIKTRGQQVTLSCSPISGHRSVSWYQQTPGQGLQFLFEYFSETQRNKGNFPGRFSGRQFSNSRSEMNVSTLELGDSALYLCASSLGLAGVYEQYFGPGTRLTVT.

The rearrangement joins TRBV5-6 to TRBJ1-5, with D hard to call. There are 15 residues in the CDR3. Germline CDR1 is SGHDT and CDR2 is YYEEEE. V lost 0 bases to trimming and J lost 0 bases, with 7 bases between them. The CDR3 nucleotides are TGTGCCAGCAGCTTGGCCGGTGGTAGCAATCAGCCCCAGCATTTT. The encoded protein is CASSLAGGSNQPQHF.

V and J are TRBV6-1 and TRBJ2-3; 9 nucleotides agree with TRBD1. The CDR3 is made up of 14 amino acids. The junction had 2 bases not matched to a gene; V was cut back by 4 bases and J by 3 bases. The germline CDR1 and CDR2 sequences are MNHNS and SASEGT. Written as DNA, the CDR3 is TGTGCCAGCAGTGTACAGGGGGCTACAGATACGCAGTATTTT. Its translation is CASSVQGATDTQYF.

The chain has TRBV30 and TRBJ1-3, with unresolved D. V was clipped by 2 bases and J by 11 bases, with 16 bases between them. This CDR3 is 13 amino acids long. Germline-derived CDR1 and CDR2 are GTSNPN and SVGIG (reference sequence). The CDR3 sequence: CAWSRTSGSPIYF. The CDR3 DNA reads as TGTGCCTGGAGTCGTACGTCTGGGAGCCCCATATATTTT.

J is TRBJ2-7 and V is TRBV30; D not certain. Trimming shortened V by 3 bases and J by 1 base, and 16 bases separated the two germline ends. Germline values: CDR1 GTSNPN, CDR2 SVGIG (reference sequence). The CDR3 covers 15 residues. The chain's CDR3 is CAWSPDVAPSYEQYF. The DNA of the CDR3 is TGTGCCTGGAGCCCCGACGTAGCACCATCCTACGAGCAGTACTTC.

The chain's CDR3 is CASSPGLAGGTQYF. The DNA for the CDR3 is TGTGCCAGCAGCCCCGGACTAGCGGGAGGGACCCAGTACTTC. The chain combines TRBV9 with TRBJ2-5, with 14 nucleotides matching TRBD2. The germline V gene has CDR1 SGDLS and CDR2 YYNGEE. V lost 4 bases and J lost 7; bases outside the gene matches: 3. The CDR3 spans 14 residues. The variable domain in full, with the rest retrieved from reference TRBV9 and TRBJ2-5, is DSGVTQTPKHLITATGQRVTLRCSPRSGDLSVYWYQQSLDQGLQFLIQYYNGEERAKGNILERFSAQQFPDLHSELNLSSLELGDSALYFCASSPGLAGGTQYFGPGTRLLVL.

J is TRBJ2-4 and V is TRBV11-2; the match to TRBD1 covers 9 bases. The CDR3 has 14 residues. Looked up from germline, CDR1 is SGHAT and CDR2 is FQNNGV. V shed 5 bases and J 6 bases; nucleotides not matched to a gene: 5. Here the CDR3 DNA reads TGTGCCAGCAGCAGGGACAGGGACGTAAACATTCAGTACTTC. This gives the protein CASSRDRDVNIQYF.

The chain is built from TRBV6-1 and TRBJ2-1, with D possibly matching TRBD2 (6 bases). V was clipped by 6 bases and J by 10 bases, with 25 bases between them. The CDR3 contains 16 residues. The V gene's germline CDR1 is MNHNS and CDR2 SASEGT. The CDR3 DNA is TGTGCCAGCAGCGAAAGTATTGGACTACCACAATTAGAGCAGTTCTTC. This translates into CASSESIGLPQLEQFF.

The chain links TRBV29-1 to TRBJ2-3; perhaps TRBD2 as D (5 bases). CDR1 and CDR2 from the germline V gene are SQVTM and ANQGSEA. The CDR3 runs to 15 residues. The V and J ends lost 5 bases and 2 bases respectively, with 17 bases between them. In DNA, the CDR3 is TGCAGCGTTCTCTTGTCGGGATTTCTCACAGATACGCAGTATTTT. The encoded protein is CSVLLSGFLTDTQYF.

This clone came up a few times. The rearrangement uses TRBV4-2 and TRBJ2-1; 15 nucleotides line up with TRBD2. The length of the CDR3 is 23 residues. V was clipped by 0 bases and J by 0 bases; unmatched bases: 15. Germline CDR1 reads LGHNA; CDR2 reads YNFKEQ. CDR3 coding DNA: TGTGCCAGCAGCCAAGATTCGGCACCGGGACTAGCGGGAGGACTATCCTCCTACAATGAGCAGTTCTTC. Translated, it gives CASSQDSAPGLAGGLSSYNEQFF.

V is TRBV5-4 and J is TRBJ2-7; perhaps TRBD1 as D (6 bases). The V gene's germline CDR1 is SGHNT and CDR2 YYREEE (reference sequence). This CDR3 is built from 14 residues. Between the trimmed V and J ends, which lost 1 base and 3 bases, there was a span of 11 bases. The CDR3 loop reads CASSLTGLGYEQYF. The CDR3 DNA is TGTGCCAGCAGCTTGACAGGGCTGGGCTACGAGCAGTACTTC.

The CDR3 loop reads CASSQEDRVYNEQFF. In DNA form, the CDR3 reads TGCGCCAGCAGCCAAGAAGACAGGGTCTACAATGAGCAGTTCTTC. The chain joins TRBV4-1 to TRBJ2-1; 7 bases match TRBD1. This CDR3 has 15 amino acids. Germline lookup yields CDR1 MGHRA and CDR2 YSYEKL. J gave up 3 bases and V 0 bases, and 2 bases lay outside the gene matches.

The chain carries TRBV18 and TRBJ2-1; no definite D call. This CDR3 has 16 residues. Germline CDR1 is KGHSH and CDR2 is LQKENI. V dropped 1 base and J dropped 4 bases, with 14 bases sitting between them. The CDR3, as DNA: TGTGCCAGCTCACCACTCAGGCGCCAGATGTACAATGAGCAGTTCTTC. Translation gives CASSPLRRQMYNEQFF. Filled out from reference TRBV18 and TRBJ2-1, the complete variable domain reads NAGVMQNPRHLVRRRGQEARLRCSPMKGHSHVYWYRQLPEEGLKFMVYLQKENIIDESGMPKERFSAEFPKEGPSILRIQQVVRGDSAAYFCASSPLRRQMYNEQFFGPGTRLTVL.

Only one count was recorded for this clone. The rearrangement uses TRBV29-1 and TRBJ1-1; TRBD1 might be the D (6 bases). V was pared by 1 base and J by 8 bases, with 8 bases between. The CDR3 loop spans 11 amino acids. Germline CDR1 is SQVTM and CDR2 is ANQGSEA. In DNA form, the CDR3 reads TGCAGCGTTGAAGTAACAGGGGAAGCTTTCTTT. Translated: CSVEVTGEAFF.

The chain is built from TRBV6-1 and TRBJ2-7; the D gene is possibly TRBD1 (5 bases). Germline V CDR1 and CDR2: MNHNS, SASEGT. V dropped 3 bases and J dropped 1 base, with 16 bases sitting between them. The CDR3 has 16 residues. The DNA for the CDR3 is TGTGCCAGCAGTGATTTATCCCCCAGGGATTCCTACGAGCAGTACTTC. Translating gives CASSDLSPRDSYEQYF.